Here is one T cell receptor (beta chain) with its context. Antigen specificity is unknown. Assay: immunoSEQ multiplex PCR; the TCRdb copy retains only in-frame clones and omits some. This sample has around 26,000 clones, with approximately 91% found just once. The sample comes from a study of T cells in localized non-small cell lung cancer. V was clipped by 4 bases and J by 0 bases, with 11 bases between them. CDR1 is MNHEY and CDR2 is SMNVEV in the germline V gene (reference sequence). The CDR3 length is 15 residues. General study findings and limits: Because researchers sequenced only one region of the tumor, heterogeneity is still possible.

The chain combines TRBV27 with TRBJ2-3; a weak D match, TRBD2 (6 bases). The sequence derives from a female donor of 60 years or more with stage II squamous cell lung carcinoma. The sample consisted of peripheral blood, taken before any cancer treatment. The CDR3 reads CASSSPAGSTDTQYF. CDR3 coding DNA: TGTGCCAGCAGTTCCCCAGCGGGCAGCACAGATACGCAGTATTTT.